A selection of T cell receptor beta chains follows, all from one sample in a study of T cell responses to AZD1222 COVID-19 vaccine. The assay was immunoSEQ multiplex PCR, and TCRdb's table has in-frame clones only and misses some. The sample consists of approximately 99,000 clones, roughly 85% of them appearing once. The specimen comprised peripheral blood, sampled on day 0 of AZD1222 vaccination. The receptors originated from an adult in good health. The CDR3 runs from the conserved cysteine through the conserved F or W. The D gene is left open where the match is weak. Clone size is not always given. Where it is, it says once, few, many or a class for expanded clones.

D | size | J | V | CDR3 | DNA
NA | few | TRBJ1-2 | TRBV6-5 | CASSPRPTGGYTF | TGTGCCAGCAGCCCCCGACCGACGGGTGGCTACACCTTC
NA | NA | TRBJ1-1 | TRBV5-6 | CASSLAAVMNTEAFF | TGTGCCAGCAGCTTGGCAGCTGTTATGAACACTGAAGCTTTCTTT
TRBD2 | NA | TRBJ2-1 | TRBV19 | CASSVTSGTEQFF | TGTGCCAGTAGTGTAACTAGCGGCACTGAGCAGTTCTTC
TRBD1 | NA | TRBJ1-2 | TRBV6-2/TRBV6-3 | CASSQAGTGADGYTF | TGTGCCAGCAGTCAAGCGGGGACAGGGGCGGATGGCTACACCTTC
NA | NA | TRBJ2-5 | TRBV25-1 | CASSEVWGQTQYF | TGTGCCAGCAGTGAGGTCTGGGGACAGACCCAGTACTTC
NA | NA | TRBJ1-2 | TRBV6-2/TRBV6-3 | CASSGQQGRGYTF | TGTGCCAGCAGCGGACAGCAAGGAAGAGGCTACACCTTC
NA | NA | TRBJ1-1 | TRBV3-1/TRBV3-2 | CASSPHRAMNTEAFF | TGTGCCAGCAGCCCACACAGGGCCATGAACACTGAAGCTTTCTTT
TRBD2 | NA | TRBJ2-1 | TRBV19 | CASSGGLAGALNEQFF | TGTGCCAGTAGTGGGGGACTAGCGGGGGCCCTGAATGAGCAGTTCTTC
TRBD1 | NA | TRBJ2-1 | TRBV27 | CASRLGQVWRNEQFF | TGTGCCAGCAGACTCGGACAGGTATGGAGGAATGAGCAGTTCTTC
NA | NA | TRBJ1-1 | TRBV20-1 | CSVWATEAFF | TGCAGTGTCTGGGCCACTGAAGCTTTCTTT
TRBD1 | once | TRBJ1-6 | TRBV7-2 | CASSLAGTGGRSPLHF | TGTGCCAGCAGCTTAGCCGGGACAGGGGGTCGATCACCCCTCCACTTT
TRBD1 | once | TRBJ2-4 | TRBV4-2 | CASSQDRGSAKNIQYF | TGTGCCAGCAGCCAAGACAGGGGGTCCGCCAAAAACATTCAGTACTTC
TRBD1 | NA | TRBJ1-1 | TRBV2 | CASIPDRANTEAFF | TGTGCCAGCATCCCCGACAGGGCCAACACTGAAGCTTTCTTT
NA | NA | TRBJ1-4 | TRBV7-9 | CASSLPSGTELGKLFF | TGTGCCAGCAGCTTACCCTCCGGGACGGAGCTAGGAAAACTGTTTTTT
NA | NA | TRBJ1-2 | TRBV12-3/TRBV12-4 | CASSPGGYGYTF | TGTGCCAGCAGTCCCGGGGGGTATGGCTACACCTTC
NA | once | TRBJ1-2 | TRBV30 | CAWTQIGRGRFYGYTF | TGTGCCTGGACCCAAATTGGAAGGGGCCGATTCTATGGCTACACCTTC
NA | NA | TRBJ2-5 | TRBV19 | CASSIGHRRLQETQYF | TGTGCCAGTAGTATTGGTCACAGGAGACTCCAAGAGACCCAGTACTTC
NA | NA | TRBJ1-2 | TRBV4-1 | CASSQTKGAYGYTF | TGCGCCAGCAGCCAAACAAAAGGGGCCTATGGCTACACCTTC
NA | NA | TRBJ1-6 | TRBV7-2 | CASSLVSVAGTSPLHF | TGTGCCAGCAGCTTAGTTTCTGTGGCAGGTACGTCACCCCTCCACTTT
NA | NA | TRBJ1-2 | TRBV25-1 | CASSETGRGGYTF | TGTGCCAGCAGTGAAACAGGGAGGGGAGGCTACACCTTC
TRBD2 | NA | TRBJ2-1 | TRBV7-9 | CASSGGSGSSYNEQFF | TGTGCCAGCAGCGGAGGGAGCGGGAGCTCCTACAATGAGCAGTTCTTC
TRBD2 | NA | TRBJ2-1 | TRBV7-3 | CASSLGLGGRGYNEQFF | TGTGCCAGCAGCTTAGGGCTTGGCGGGAGGGGCTACAATGAGCAGTTCTTC
TRBD1 | NA | TRBJ2-5 | TRBV13 | CASSLRTGGHQETQYF | TGTGCCAGCAGCCTAAGGACAGGGGGCCACCAAGAGACCCAGTACTTC
NA | NA | TRBJ1-2 | TRBV6-5 | CASSYDSGGGYTF | TGTGCCAGCAGTTACGATAGCGGGGGCGGCTACACCTTC
NA | NA | TRBJ1-5 | TRBV7-2 | CASSLGQRQPQHF | TGTGCCAGCAGCTTAGGTCAGCGGCAGCCCCAGCATTTT
NA | NA | TRBJ2-1 | TRBV4-3 | CASSQKSTGIPYNEQFF | TGCGCCAGCAGCCAAAAGAGCACAGGGATCCCATACAATGAGCAGTTCTTC
NA | NA | TRBJ1-3 | TRBV5-1 | CASSLGYRASGNTIYF | TGTGCCAGCAGCTTGGGCTACCGGGCCTCTGGAAACACCATATATTTT
TRBD2 | NA | TRBJ2-3 | TRBV7-2 | CASSLVSLAGGADTQYF | TGTGCCAGCAGCTTAGTCTCCCTAGCGGGGGGGGCAGATACGCAGTATTTT
NA | NA | TRBJ1-2 | TRBV18 | CASSPTVTNYGYTF | TGTGCCAGCTCGCCGACAGTTACTAACTATGGCTACACCTTC
NA | few | TRBJ1-4 | TRBV5-1 | CASSSPPGTGDEKLFF | TGCGCCAGCAGCTCCCCCCCCGGGACGGGAGATGAAAAACTGTTTTTT
NA | NA | TRBJ1-5 | TRBV6-5 | CASSYRENQPQHF | TGTGCCAGCAGTTATAGAGAGAATCAGCCCCAGCATTTT
TRBD2 | NA | TRBJ2-1 | TRBV10-3 | CAMGSGGASYNEQFF | TGTGCCATGGGAAGCGGGGGGGCCTCCTACAATGAGCAGTTCTTC
TRBD1 | NA | TRBJ2-7 | TRBV7-2 | CASSLAGTDEQYF | TGTGCCAGCAGCTTAGCCGGGACAGACGAGCAGTACTTC
TRBD1 | NA | TRBJ1-1 | TRBV30 | CAWGWDRGSSEAFF | TGTGCCTGGGGGTGGGACAGGGGGTCGTCTGAAGCTTTCTTT
NA | once | TRBJ2-3 | TRBV5-4 | CASSLGRGTDTQYF | TGTGCCAGCAGCTTAGGCAGGGGCACAGATACGCAGTATTTT